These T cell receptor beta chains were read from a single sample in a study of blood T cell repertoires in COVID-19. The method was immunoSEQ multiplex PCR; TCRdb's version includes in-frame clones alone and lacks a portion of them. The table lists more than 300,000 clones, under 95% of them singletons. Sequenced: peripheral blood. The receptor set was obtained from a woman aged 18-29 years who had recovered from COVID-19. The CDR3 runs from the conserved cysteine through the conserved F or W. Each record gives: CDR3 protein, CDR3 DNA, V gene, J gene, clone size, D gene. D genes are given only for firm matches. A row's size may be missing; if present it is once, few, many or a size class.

CDR3: CASSPRQGEGYGYTF
DNA: TGTGCCAGCAGCCCAAGACAGGGGGAAGGCTATGGCTACACCTTC
V: TRBV5-4
J: TRBJ1-2
size: .
D: TRBD1

CDR3: CASTLGRNSGANVLTF
DNA: TGTGCCAGCACCCTAGGAAGGAACTCTGGGGCCAACGTCCTGACTTTC
V: TRBV7-8
J: TRBJ2-6
size: .
D: .

CDR3: CASSFILAGVYNAEQFF
DNA: TGTGCCAGCAGCTTTATCCTAGCGGGAGTTTATAACGCTGAGCAGTTCTTC
V: TRBV7-2
J: TRBJ2-1
size: .
D: TRBD2

CDR3: CASRRDLNSPLHF
DNA: TGTGCCAGCAGGCGGGATTTAAATTCACCCCTCCACTTT
V: TRBV12-3/TRBV12-4
J: TRBJ1-6
size: .
D: .

CDR3: CASGFRREGRSSYNEQFF
DNA: TGTGCTAGTGGTTTCAGGCGGGAGGGGAGAAGCTCCTACAATGAGCAGTTCTTC
V: TRBV12-5
J: TRBJ2-1
size: once
D: TRBD2

CDR3: CASETSVYPDTQYF
DNA: TGTGCCAGCGAGACTAGCGTGTATCCAGATACGCAGTATTTT
V: TRBV2
J: TRBJ2-3
size: .
D: TRBD2

CDR3: CASKRQGALGYTF
DNA: TGTGCCAGCAAGAGACAGGGGGCGCTAGGCTACACCTTC
V: TRBV6-5
J: TRBJ1-2
size: .
D: TRBD1

CDR3: CASSRQGLEQFF
DNA: TGTGCCAGCAGTAGACAGGGCCTTGAGCAGTTCTTC
V: TRBV6-2/TRBV6-3
J: TRBJ2-1
size: .
D: TRBD1

CDR3: CASSHPRGSGSSYNEQFF
DNA: TGCGCCAGCAGCCATCCCCGGGGTAGCGGGAGCTCCTACAATGAGCAGTTCTTC
V: TRBV4-3
J: TRBJ2-1
size: .
D: TRBD2

CDR3: CASSKGLAGFGDTQYF
DNA: TGTGCCAGCAGTAAAGGACTAGCGGGATTTGGAGATACGCAGTATTTT
V: TRBV6-4
J: TRBJ2-3
size: .
D: TRBD2